This TCR beta chain was found in a study of cytomegalovirus exposure and HLA in healthy donors. The data were produced by immunoSEQ multiplex PCR, yet TCRdb's version contains in-frame clones alone and is incomplete. The sample has more than 35,000 clones, roughly 93% seen once. This TCR was recovered from a man younger than 30 in good health and CMV-seronegative. Sequenced material: PBMCs.

The CDR3 here is CASSSGTSGYEQYF. The DNA for the CDR3 is TGTGCCAGCAGTTCGGGGACTAGCGGATACGAGCAGTACTTC. This chain joins TRBV6-6 and TRBJ2-7; TRBD2 matches 11 bases. Losses at the gene ends were 4 bases for V and 4 bases for J; bases not matched to a gene: 3. Germline V gene sequence: CDR1 MNHNY, CDR2 SVGAGI (reference sequence). The CDR3 has 14 residues.